This T cell receptor (beta chain) derives from a study of T cell changes during pregnancy in multiple sclerosis. Unmatched junction bases numbered 14, after V lost 5 bases and J lost 4 bases. From germline, CDR1 is MNHEY and CDR2 SMNVEV (reference sequence). This CDR3 has 18 residues. Libraries were prepared by immunoSEQ multiplex PCR; TCRdb keeps only in-frame clonotypes and omits some of them. This table holds roughly 60,000 clones, around 96% found once. The TCR originated in a female donor with multiple sclerosis, enrolled in a pregnancy study. The sequencing here drew on CD8+ T cells from peripheral blood mononuclear cells, taken after pregnancy. The J gene is TRBJ2-3, the V gene TRBV27, with 11 bases aligning to TRBD2. CDR3 sequence reads: CASSNTPSGRRGPDTQYF. For the CDR3, the DNA is TGTGCCAGCAGTAACACCCCTAGCGGGAGGAGGGGACCAGATACGCAGTATTTT.